This T cell receptor (beta chain) was identified during a study of shared clonotypes between healthy human individuals. Study results and caveats: Sampling was confined to blood; repertoires within tissues likely differ. A small donor pool kept down the genetic and exposure-history diversity that was represented.

Details on this clone: Antigen unknown.

For each subset, genomic DNA was distributed in equal portions over several immunoSEQ plates. Repertoires were generated with immunoSEQ multiplex PCR, while TCRdb's copy carries only in-frame clones and drops some. The sample carries 2.3 million or so clones, approximately 93% recorded once. V shed 4 bases and J 6 bases; nucleotides not matched to a gene: 5. Germline CDR1 SGHVS, CDR2 FQNEAQ. The CDR3 runs to 14 residues. This receptor was taken from a man between 18 and 29 years old in good health. Some clones in this sample may be carry-over from other donors' samples. Sequenced input: naive CD4+ T cells from PBMCs. Subset denoted: CD45RA+ positively selected. V and J are TRBV7-8 and TRBJ2-1; 8 bases agree with TRBD1. The CDR3 DNA is TGTGCCAGCAGCTCGCAGGGGGCGAGCAATGAGCAGTTCTTC. Protein: CASSSQGASNEQFF.